This TCR beta chain was captured in a study of blood T cell repertoires in COVID-19. This clone has just one count. Profiled with immunoSEQ multiplex PCR; TCRdb holds only in-frame clones, not every one. This sample carries 300,000 to 400,000 clones, around 91% of them seen once, and the ten largest clones take about 3.5%. V was pared by 3 bases and J by 8 bases, with 15 bases between. The CDR3 sequence is 15 residues long. From germline, CDR1 is SGHRS and CDR2 YFSETQ. The clonotype was recovered from a woman aged 18-29 years who had recovered from COVID-19. The sequenced sample was peripheral blood. The chain links TRBV5-1 to TRBJ1-6; D may be TRBD1 (5 bases). Here the CDR3 reads CASSSGAGIDSPLHF. The CDR3 region has the DNA TGCGCCAGCAGCTCTGGGGCAGGGATCGATTCACCCCTCCACTTT.